Listed below are T cell receptor beta chains from one sample, sequenced in a study of vaccination effects on CD4 cells after COVID-19. Their antigens remain unidentified. Sequenced by immunoSEQ multiplex PCR; TCRdb stores in-frame clones only, minus some. The sample lists approximately 78,000 clones; about 80% were seen once. The source material was CD4+ T cells from PBMCs cultured with HCoV-229E spike peptides, sampled after COVID-19 vaccination. The origin of the receptors is a human donor who received a COVID-19 vaccine. The CDR3 runs from the conserved cysteine through the conserved F or W. The D gene is left open where the match is weak. Part of the rows lack a size; the others show once, few, many or a class for expanded clones.

D	size	V	length	J	CDR3	DNA
.	once	TRBV10-2	15	TRBJ2-2	CASRDVAGLAGELFF	TGCGCCAGCAGGGACGTGGCAGGGTTGGCCGGGGAGCTGTTTTTT
.	.	TRBV14	14	TRBJ1-1	CASSLWGTGTEAFF	TGTGCCAGCAGCCTTTGGGGGACGGGCACTGAAGCTTTCTTT
TRBD1	once	TRBV2	15	TRBJ2-3	CASSEGQGSGDTQYF	TGTGCCAGCAGTGAAGGACAGGGTTCCGGAGATACGCAGTATTTT
.	.	TRBV29-1	12	TRBJ1-1	CSVLGGNTEAFF	TGCAGCGTTTTAGGGGGGAACACTGAAGCTTTCTTT
.	.	TRBV9	15	TRBJ1-2	CASSLDSFLDYGYTF	TGTGCCAGCAGCCTGGACAGTTTCTTGGACTATGGCTACACCTTC
.	.	TRBV9	14	TRBJ1-3	CASSVVGSGNTIYF	TGTGCCAGCAGCGTAGTGGGATCTGGAAACACCATATATTTT
.	.	TRBV7-2	15	TRBJ1-6	CASSSGRTDRSPLHF	TGTGCCAGCAGCAGCGGCCGGACGGATAGATCACCCCTCCACTTT
.	.	TRBV2	14	TRBJ2-2	CASSPDRNTGELFF	TGTGCCAGCAGTCCGGACCGGAACACCGGGGAGCTGTTTTTT
TRBD2	.	TRBV5-1	15	TRBJ2-3	CASSLLAGGTDTQYF	TGCGCCAGCAGCTTACTAGCGGGGGGCACAGATACGCAGTATTTT
.	.	TRBV5-1	15	TRBJ2-4	CASSLPSGAKNIQYF	TGCGCCAGCAGCTTACCTTCTGGGGCCAAAAACATTCAGTACTTC
.	.	TRBV27	15	TRBJ1-1	CASSLSPVMNTEAFF	TGTGCCAGCAGTTTATCCCCAGTAATGAACACTGAAGCTTTCTTT
.	few	TRBV20-1	11	TRBJ2-2	CSAWNTGELFF	TGCAGTGCTTGGAACACCGGGGAGCTGTTTTTT
.	.	TRBV27	14	TRBJ2-5	CASSFRQGGETQYF	TGTGCCAGCAGTTTCCGCCAGGGTGGAGAGACCCAGTACTTC
.	.	TRBV2	13	TRBJ1-2	CASRDNKRFGYTF	TGTGCCAGCAGGGACAATAAGAGATTTGGCTACACCTTC
.	few	TRBV19	14	TRBJ1-2	CASSPQMGSGGYTF	TGTGCCAGTAGTCCCCAGATGGGGAGCGGTGGCTACACCTTC
.	.	TRBV7-8	16	TRBJ1-5	CASSLEWGRIDQPQHF	TGTGCCAGCAGCTTAGAATGGGGCAGAATAGATCAGCCCCAGCATTTT